The source of this TCR beta chain is a study of stem cell transplantation in POMP-related autoinflammatory disease. At the level of the study: Hypothesis: faulty thymoproteasomes impair CD8+ T-cell selection, skewing TRB repertoires. Before transplant: CD4+ naive skewing, low CD8+ proportions, reduced cytokine secretion.

To note about this clone: Its cognate antigen is unknown.

V lost 5 bases and J 4 bases, leaving 12 bases between the germline ends. This CDR3 has 13 amino acids. Germline CDR1 and CDR2: MDHEN and SYDVKM. Study results and limitations: Fewer unique TRB V-J gene pairings were identified in patients with PRAID.

Data came from immunoSEQ multiplex PCR; TCRdb stores just in-frame clones and leaves some out. Of some 29,000 clones detected, 88% appear once; the ten largest clones hold more than 0.55%. The rearrangement joins TRBV28 to TRBJ2-7; no clear D. Specimen: CD4+ T cells from PBMCs, collected before stem cell transplantation. The TCR comes from a human donor with POMP-related autoinflammation and immune dysregulation (PRAID). The CDR3 sequence is CASSTNLVYEQYF. CDR3 coding DNA: TGTGCCAGCAGTACAAATCTAGTGTACGAGCAGTACTTC. Based on the CDR3 plus reference TRBV28 and TRBJ2-7, the full variable domain is DVKVTQSSRYLVKRTGEKVFLECVQDMDHENMFWYRQDPGLGLRLIYFSYDVKMKEKGDIPEGYSVSREKKERFSLILESASTNQTSMYLCASSTNLVYEQYFGPGTRLTVT.